The present T cell receptor beta chain was sequenced within a study of a mutant IDH1 vaccine in newly diagnosed glioma. Study background: The vaccination schedule gave patients eight doses in weeks 1, 3, 5, 7, 11, 15, 19 and 23. Of treated patients, around 62% were men and roughly 40% women, averaging about 37 years. Following radiotherapy alone, or alongside temozolomide cycles, vaccination was started after an interval of 4-6 weeks. Whole-study findings and limits: It seemed that pseudoprogression was not linked to changes in the top peripheral T cell clonotypes.

Trimming at V came to 2 bases and at J to 2 bases, leaving 3 bases not matched to a gene. This CDR3 is 15 amino acids long. Per germline, CDR1 SGHNT and CDR2 YYREEE (reference sequence). The method was immunoSEQ multiplex PCR; TCRdb's version includes in-frame clones alone and lacks a portion of them. In the table there are about 20,000 clones, roughly 86% of which are singletons. Time point reported: week 23, last vaccination. It was 300 ug of mutant IDH1 20-mer peptide that made up each vaccine dose, given with topical imiquimod. With respect to this clone: The antigen is undetermined.

The clonotype originates from a man aged 25 to 45 with glioma. The sample was PBMCs, taken from a glioma patient whose treatment included an IDH1 peptide vaccine. V and J are TRBV5-4 and TRBJ2-1, with 8 bases fitting TRBD2. The CDR3 DNA reads as TGTGCCAGCAGCTTCGGTAGCGGGACCTACAATGAGCAGTTCTTC. It specifies CASSFGSGTYNEQFF. Complete variable domain (other parts from reference TRBV5-4 and TRBJ2-1): ETGVTQSPTHLIKTRGQQVTLRCSSQSGHNTVSWYQQALGQGPQFIFQYYREEENGRGNFPPRFSGLQFPNYSSELNVNALELDDSALYLCASSFGSGTYNEQFFGPGTRLTVL.